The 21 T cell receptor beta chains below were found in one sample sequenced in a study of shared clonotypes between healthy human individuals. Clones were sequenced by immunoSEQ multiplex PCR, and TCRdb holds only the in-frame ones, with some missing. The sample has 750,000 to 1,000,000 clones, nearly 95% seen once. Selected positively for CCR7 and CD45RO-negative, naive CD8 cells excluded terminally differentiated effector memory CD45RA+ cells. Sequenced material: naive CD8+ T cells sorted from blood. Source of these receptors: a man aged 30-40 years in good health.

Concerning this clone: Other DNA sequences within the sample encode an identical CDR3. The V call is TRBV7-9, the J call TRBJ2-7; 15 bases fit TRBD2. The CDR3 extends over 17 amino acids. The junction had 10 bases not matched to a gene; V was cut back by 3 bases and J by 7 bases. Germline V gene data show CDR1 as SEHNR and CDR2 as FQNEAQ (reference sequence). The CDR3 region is CASSFSPGLAGGFEQYF. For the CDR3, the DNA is TGTGCCAGCAGCTTCTCTCCGGGACTAGCGGGAGGATTTGAGCAGTACTTC.

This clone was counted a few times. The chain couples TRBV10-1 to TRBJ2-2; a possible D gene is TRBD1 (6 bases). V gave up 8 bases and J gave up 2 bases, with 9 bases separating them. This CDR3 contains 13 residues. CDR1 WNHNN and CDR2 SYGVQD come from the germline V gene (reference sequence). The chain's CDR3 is CASRDTNTGELFF. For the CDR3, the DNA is TGCGCCAGCCGGGACACCAACACCGGGGAGCTGTTTTTT.

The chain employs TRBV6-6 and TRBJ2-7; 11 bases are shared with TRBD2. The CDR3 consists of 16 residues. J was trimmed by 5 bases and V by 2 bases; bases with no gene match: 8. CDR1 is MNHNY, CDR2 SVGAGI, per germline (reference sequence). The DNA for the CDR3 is TGTGCCAGCAGTTACCCAATAGCGGGAGGGCGACACGAGCAGTACTTC. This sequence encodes CASSYPIAGGRHEQYF.

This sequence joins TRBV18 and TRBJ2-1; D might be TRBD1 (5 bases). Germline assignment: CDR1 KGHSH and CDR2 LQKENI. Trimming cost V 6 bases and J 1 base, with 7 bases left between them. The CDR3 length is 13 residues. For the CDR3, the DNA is TGTGCCAGCTCGGCAGGGTCCTACAATGAGCAGTTCTTC. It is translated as CASSAGSYNEQFF. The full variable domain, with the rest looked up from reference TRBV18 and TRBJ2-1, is NAGVMQNPRHLVRRRGQEARLRCSPMKGHSHVYWYRQLPEEGLKFMVYLQKENIIDESGMPKERFSAEFPKEGPSILRIQQVVRGDSAAYFCASSAGSYNEQFFGPGTRLTVL.

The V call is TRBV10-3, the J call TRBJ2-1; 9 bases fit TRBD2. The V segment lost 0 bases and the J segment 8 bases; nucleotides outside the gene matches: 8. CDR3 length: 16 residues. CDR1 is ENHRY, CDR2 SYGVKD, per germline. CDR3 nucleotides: TGTGCCATCAGTGAGTCGATAGGTGCGGGAGGGGATGAGCAGTTCTTC. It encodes CAISESIGAGGDEQFF.

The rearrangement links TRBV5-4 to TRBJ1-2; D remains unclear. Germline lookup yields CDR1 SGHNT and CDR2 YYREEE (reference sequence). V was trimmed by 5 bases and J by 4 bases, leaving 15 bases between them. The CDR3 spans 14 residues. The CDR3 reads CASRPARGVYGYTF. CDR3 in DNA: TGTGCCAGCAGACCCGCCCGAGGAGTCTATGGCTACACCTTC.

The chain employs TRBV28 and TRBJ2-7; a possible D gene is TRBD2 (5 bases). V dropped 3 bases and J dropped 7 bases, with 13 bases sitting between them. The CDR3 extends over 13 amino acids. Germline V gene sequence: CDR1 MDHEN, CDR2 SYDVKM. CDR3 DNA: TGTGCCAGCAGTTTCTATAATGGGGAGGAGCAGTACTTC. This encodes CASSFYNGEEQYF.

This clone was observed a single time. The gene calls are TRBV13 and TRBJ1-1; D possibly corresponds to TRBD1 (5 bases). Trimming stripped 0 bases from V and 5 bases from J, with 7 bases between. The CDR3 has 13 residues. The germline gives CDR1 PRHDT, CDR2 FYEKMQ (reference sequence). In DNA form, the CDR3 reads TGTGCCAGCAGCTTAGGAGGGGTGACTGAAGCTTTCTTT. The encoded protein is CASSLGGVTEAFF.

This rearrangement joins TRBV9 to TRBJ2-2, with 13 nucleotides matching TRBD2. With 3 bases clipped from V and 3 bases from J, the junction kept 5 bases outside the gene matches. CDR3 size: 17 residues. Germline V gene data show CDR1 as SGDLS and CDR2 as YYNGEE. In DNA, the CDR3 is TGTGCCAGCAGCGAAGGACTAGCGGGAGTATACACCGGGGAGCTGTTTTTT. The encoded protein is CASSEGLAGVYTGELFF.

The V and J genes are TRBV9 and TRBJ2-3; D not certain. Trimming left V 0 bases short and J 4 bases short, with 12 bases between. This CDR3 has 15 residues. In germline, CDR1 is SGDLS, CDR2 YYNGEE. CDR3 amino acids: CASSVGVAVSDTQYF. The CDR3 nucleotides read TGTGCCAGCAGCGTAGGCGTCGCCGTGTCAGATACGCAGTATTTT.

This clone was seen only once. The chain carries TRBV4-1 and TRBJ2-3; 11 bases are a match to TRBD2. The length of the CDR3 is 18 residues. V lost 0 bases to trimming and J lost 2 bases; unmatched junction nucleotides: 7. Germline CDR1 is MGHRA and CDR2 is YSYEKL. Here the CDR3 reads CASSQEGLAGGPTDTQYF. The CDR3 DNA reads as TGCGCCAGCAGCCAAGAAGGGCTAGCGGGAGGCCCCACAGATACGCAGTATTTT.

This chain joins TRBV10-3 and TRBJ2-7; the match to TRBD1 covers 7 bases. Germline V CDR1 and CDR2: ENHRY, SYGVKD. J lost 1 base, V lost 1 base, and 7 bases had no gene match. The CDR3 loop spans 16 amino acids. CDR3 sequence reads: CAISELTGVGSYEQYF. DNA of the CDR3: TGTGCCATCAGTGAGTTAACAGGGGTTGGGTCCTACGAGCAGTACTTC.

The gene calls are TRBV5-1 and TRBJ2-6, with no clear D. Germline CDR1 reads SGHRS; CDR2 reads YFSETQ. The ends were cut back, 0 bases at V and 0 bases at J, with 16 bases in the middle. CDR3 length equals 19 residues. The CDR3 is CASSLASATTYSGANVLTF. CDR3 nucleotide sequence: TGCGCCAGCAGCTTGGCTTCAGCCACCACTTACTCTGGGGCCAACGTCCTGACTTTC.

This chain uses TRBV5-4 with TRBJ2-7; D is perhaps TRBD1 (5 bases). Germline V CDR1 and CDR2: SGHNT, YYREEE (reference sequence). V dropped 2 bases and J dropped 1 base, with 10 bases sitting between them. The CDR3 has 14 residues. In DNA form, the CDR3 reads TGTGCCAGCAGCTTTCTTCAGGGATCCTACGAGCAGTACTTC. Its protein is CASSFLQGSYEQYF.

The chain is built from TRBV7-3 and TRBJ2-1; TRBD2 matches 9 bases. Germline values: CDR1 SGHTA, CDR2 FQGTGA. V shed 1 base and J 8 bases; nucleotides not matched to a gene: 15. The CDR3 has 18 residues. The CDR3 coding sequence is TGTGCCAGCAGCTTAAGGCTTGGTAGCGGGAGATTTGGCGATGAGCAGTTCTTC. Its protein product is CASSLRLGSGRFGDEQFF. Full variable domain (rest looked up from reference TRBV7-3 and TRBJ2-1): GAGVSQTPSNKVTEKGKYVELRCDPISGHTALYWYRQSLGQGPEFLIYFQGTGAADDSGLPNDRFFAVRPEGSVSTLKIQRTERGDSAVYLCASSLRLGSGRFGDEQFFGPGTRLTVL.

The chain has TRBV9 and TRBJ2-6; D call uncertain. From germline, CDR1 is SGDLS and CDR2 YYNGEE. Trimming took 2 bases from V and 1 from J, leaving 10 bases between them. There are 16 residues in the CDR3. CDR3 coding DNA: TGTGCCAGCAGCGTGAGTGGGCTGTCTGGGGCCAACGTCCTGACTTTC. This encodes CASSVSGLSGANVLTF.

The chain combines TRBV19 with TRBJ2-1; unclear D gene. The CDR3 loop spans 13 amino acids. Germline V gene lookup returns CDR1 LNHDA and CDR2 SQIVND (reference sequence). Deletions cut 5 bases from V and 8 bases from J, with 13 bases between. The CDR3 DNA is TGTGCCAGTAGTGAAGACCTAGTCCATGAGCAGTTCTTC. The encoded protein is CASSEDLVHEQFF.

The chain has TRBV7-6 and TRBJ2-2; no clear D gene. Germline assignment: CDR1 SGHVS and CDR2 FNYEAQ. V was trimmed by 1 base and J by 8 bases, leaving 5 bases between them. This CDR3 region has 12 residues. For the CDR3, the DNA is TGTGCCAGCAGCTTAGTTGAGGGGGAGCTGTTTTTT. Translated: CASSLVEGELFF.

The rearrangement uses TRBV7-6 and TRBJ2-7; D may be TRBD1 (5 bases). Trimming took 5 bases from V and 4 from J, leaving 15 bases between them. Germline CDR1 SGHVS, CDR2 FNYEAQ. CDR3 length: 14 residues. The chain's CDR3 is CASSPRESGYEQYF. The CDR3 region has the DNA TGTGCCAGCAGCCCTAGGGAATCAGGGTACGAGCAGTACTTC. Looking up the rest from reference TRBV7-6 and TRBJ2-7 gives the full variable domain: GAGVSQSPRYKVTKRGQDVALRCDPISGHVSLYWYRQALGQGPEFLTYFNYEAQQDKSGLPNDRFSAERPEGSISTLTIQRTEQRDSAMYRCASSPRESGYEQYFGPGTRLTVT.

The CDR3 loop reads CASSFDRKNEKLFF. CDR3 in DNA: TGTGCCAGCAGCTTCGACAGGAAAAATGAAAAACTGTTTTTT. V is TRBV7-8 and J is TRBJ1-4; perhaps TRBD1 as D (6 bases). The CDR3 consists of 14 residues. Germline values: CDR1 SGHVS, CDR2 FQNEAQ. Trimming removed 3 bases at V and 5 bases at J, with 10 bases between. Full variable domain (remainder filled in from reference TRBV7-8 and TRBJ1-4): GAGVSQSPRYKVAKRGQDVALRCDPISGHVSLFWYQQALGQGPEFLTYFQNEAQLDKSGLPSDRFFAERPEGSVSTLKIQRTQQEDSAVYLCASSFDRKNEKLFFGSGTQLSVL.

The CDR3 nucleotides are TGTGCCAGCAGTTTATCGTGGGAGACCCAGTACTTC. Translation gives CASSLSWETQYF. The rearrangement uses TRBV27 and TRBJ2-5, with unresolved D. V was pared by 0 bases and J by 5 bases, with 4 bases between. The CDR3 has 12 residues. Germline V gives CDR1 MNHEY, CDR2 SMNVEV (reference sequence).